The clone carrying this T cell receptor (beta chain) was counted only a few times. The source of the sample is a study of T-cell reconstitution after alpha-beta-depleted transplantation in children. Germline V gives CDR1 LGHNA, CDR2 YSLEER. V lost 1 base to trimming and J lost 7 bases, with 8 bases between them. The CDR3 contains 14 residues. A TCRbeta library incorporating unique molecular identifiers was prepared. MiXCR, applied by TCRdb to the PCR reads, yields one record per CDR3 protein. There are fewer than 150,000 distinct CDR3 sequences in the sample; more than 9.5% occur only once, and around 24% lies in the top ten.

Specimen: PBMCs, mostly from graft donor cells, collected 180 days after TCRalphabeta/CD19-depleted stem cell transplant. This TCR derives from a girl under two years old who had a stem cell transplant for combined immunodeficiency, so the T cells may come from the graft donor. The J gene is TRBJ1-6, the V gene TRBV4-3, with D hard to call. The CDR3 bases are TGCGCCAGCAGCCAAGGACATGCGAATTCACCCCTCCACTTT. Translated: CASSQGHANSPLHF.